This T cell receptor (beta chain) appears in the sequencing data of a study of blood T cells in healthy people across ages. The donors, aged about 6 to 90, were healthy Caucasians from Russia. Germline values: CDR1 DFQATT, CDR2 SNEGSKA (reference sequence). V lost 2 bases and J 7 bases, leaving 15 bases between the germline ends. The CDR3 length is 14 residues. Combining a sample-barcoded 5' primer with a J-beta primer mix, a second PCR ran for about 6 to 11 cycles. MiXCR, applied by TCRdb to the 5' RACE reads, yields one record per CDR3 protein. The repertoire has about 930,000 distinct CDR3 sequences, about 29% of them found once; the top ten carry roughly 10%. The sample was also linked to a second study, of T cells of mothers and their children.

This TCR derives from a woman aged 35 to 49 in good health. The rearrangement uses TRBV20-1 and TRBJ2-1; D perhaps matches TRBD2 (6 bases). Sequencing was done on a sample of blood. This chain's CDR3 is CSARLPRAGNEQFF. Here the CDR3 DNA reads TGCAGTGCTAGATTACCTCGGGCGGGGAATGAGCAGTTCTTC.